This TCR beta chain is drawn from a study of T cell repertoires in cytomegalovirus infection (dated by TCRdb to about 2019). Turning to the overall study: Because public TCR beta signatures pointed to carriage of CMV infection together with the matching HLA type, the HLA type of each donor mattered for the analysis.

Sequencing instrument: Illumina HiSeq 1500. The raw public reads went through TCRdb reprocessing: fastp at Q25, MiXCR clone calling, in-frame beta chains kept. Records with the same CDR3 protein are collapsed into one entry carrying the most frequent genes and DNA. The sample table records around 280,000 distinct CDR3 sequences; approximately 15% of these occur just once. The ten largest clonotypes hold 7% to 9.5% of the sample. Points on this clonotype: The antigen this receptor binds is unknown. This may come from a read error, since a much larger clone is one base off. The conserved phenylalanine or tryptophan is not found at the CDR3 terminus, so this likely reflects a read error.

V is trimmed back by 3 bases and J by 6 bases, and the junction contains 14 bases that no gene match accounts for. CDR1 LNHDA and CDR2 SQIVND are derived from the germline V gene (reference sequence). The CDR3 is made up of 18 amino acids, end residues included. The retained sequence is limited to the CDR3, 54 bases, with the frame set at the first base. The paper as a whole reports these results and caveats: Cumulative frequency of public TCR beta family members discriminated carriers of CMV infection plus the relevant HLA type in this cohort and an independent 352-donor cohort. The ex vivo response was dominated by HLA-C-restricted CMV-specific TCR beta clonotypes, which also provided the single most frequent clonotype in two of eight donors.

The receptor was isolated from a human donor in good health (CMV status not recorded). Some clones in this sample may be carry-over from other donors' samples. The sequencing input was PBMCs. Recombination joined TRBV19 with TRBJ2-5; TRBD2 agrees with 12 junctional bases. The CDR3 region reads CASSIGQGLAGGLKTQYS. The sequenced DNA is TGTGCCAGTAGTATCGGACAGGGGCTAGCGGGAGGGTTGAAGACCCAGTACTCC.